One sample yielded the 32 T cell receptor beta chains listed below, sequenced in a study of shared clonotypes between healthy human individuals. Using immunoSEQ multiplex PCR, the repertoire was profiled, and TCRdb retains in-frame clones only, with some absent. The sample lists nearly 1,000,000 clones; roughly 72% were seen once. Sequencing used memory CD4+ T cells sorted from blood. Indicated subset: CD45RA-negative fraction. The origin of the receptors is a man between 18 and 29 years old in good health.

Turning to this clone: This may arise from a read error, as a much more abundant clone is one base away. Within the sample, other DNA sequences also encode this same CDR3. DNA of the CDR3: TGCGCCAGCAGCTCCGGTGGCAGACCCTACGAGCAGTACTTC. Protein: CASSSGGRPYEQYF. The gene calls are TRBV5-1 and TRBJ2-7; D not certain. The germline V and J ends were trimmed by 3 bases and 2 bases, with 12 bases remaining between them. The CDR3 consists of 14 residues. CDR1 SGHRS and CDR2 YFSETQ come from the germline V gene.

The V call is TRBV7-6, the J call TRBJ2-5; 7 bases match TRBD2. Germline CDR1 SGHVS, CDR2 FNYEAQ. CDR3 length: 14 residues. V was pared by 3 bases and J by 1 base, with 2 bases of the junction left unmatched. CDR3 protein: CASSFIAGQETQYF. DNA of the CDR3: TGTGCCAGCAGCTTTATAGCGGGCCAAGAGACCCAGTACTTC.

The genes are TRBV4-2 and TRBJ2-7; TRBD2 matches at 11 bases. This CDR3 region has 15 residues. The junction had 9 bases not matched to a gene; V was cut back by 5 bases and J by 6 bases. The germline V gene encodes CDR1 LGHNA and CDR2 YNFKEQ. The CDR3 loop reads CASSYLAGGRAEQYF. CDR3 DNA: TGTGCCAGCAGCTATTTAGCGGGGGGGCGGGCCGAGCAGTACTTC.

V usage is TRBV18 and J usage is TRBJ1-4; 9 bases agree with TRBD1. The CDR3 consists of 16 residues. Per the germline V gene, CDR1 is KGHSH and CDR2 is LQKENI. Trimming at V came to 3 bases and at J to 4 bases, leaving 6 bases not matched to a gene. The chain's CDR3 is CASSPGQGRFNEKLFF. The CDR3 DNA reads TGTGCCAGCTCACCCGGACAGGGGAGGTTTAATGAAAAACTGTTTTTT.

The J gene is TRBJ1-1, the V gene TRBV11-2, with D perhaps TRBD1 (5 bases). Germline CDR1 reads SGHAT; CDR2 reads FQNNGV. The CDR3 spans 14 residues. Deletions cut 5 bases from V and 0 bases from J, with 10 bases between. The CDR3 reads CASSLTVLNTEAFF. DNA for the CDR3: TGTGCCAGCAGCCTGACAGTCTTGAACACTGAAGCTTTCTTT.

This rearrangement joins TRBV4-1 to TRBJ2-2; D gene uncertain. V lost 0 bases, J lost 4 bases, and 9 bases lay in between. Germline CDR1 MGHRA, CDR2 YSYEKL. The CDR3 has 15 amino acids. The DNA for the CDR3 is TGCGCCAGCAGCCAAGAGGTAGTTAGCACCGGGGAGCTGTTTTTT. Protein sequence: CASSQEVVSTGELFF.

The chain is built from TRBV30 and TRBJ1-5, with TRBD1 matching over 10 bases. V was pared by 3 bases and J by 4 bases, with 15 bases of the junction left unmatched. Germline assignment: CDR1 GTSNPN and CDR2 SVGIG (reference sequence). This CDR3 comprises 18 residues. CDR3 sequence reads: CAWSPGQGIYGRNQPQHF. CDR3 DNA sequence: TGTGCCTGGAGCCCGGGACAGGGGATTTATGGTAGGAATCAGCCCCAGCATTTT.

For this clone: The same CDR3 arises from other DNA sequences in this sample as well. The V gene is TRBV2, the J gene TRBJ1-6; 10 positions agree with TRBD1. The CDR3 totals 14 residues. After removal of 6 bases from V and 9 bases from J, the junction contained 5 bases not matched to a gene. Germline V gene lookup returns CDR1 SNHLY and CDR2 FYNNEI. The CDR3, as DNA: TGTGCCAGCAGCCGGGACAGGGGAGGTTCACCCCTCCACTTT. Translated: CASSRDRGGSPLHF. Combining the CDR3 with reference TRBV2 and TRBJ1-6 gives the whole variable domain EPEVTQTPSHQVTQMGQEVILRCVPISNHLYFYWYRQILGQKVEFLVSFYNNEISEKSEIFDDQFSVERPDGSNFTLKIRSTKLEDSAMYFCASSRDRGGSPLHFGNGTRLTVT.

The V and J genes are TRBV9 and TRBJ1-1; a weak D match, TRBD1 (6 bases). V shed 4 bases and J shed 1 base, with 14 bases lying between them. The germline CDR1 and CDR2 sequences are SGDLS and YYNGEE. The CDR3 covers 15 residues. As DNA, the CDR3 is TGTGCCAGCAGCCTGACCGGGACACCGAACACTGAAGCTTTCTTT. Amino acids: CASSLTGTPNTEAFF.

This chain connects TRBV5-4 to TRBJ2-7, with D unresolved. There are 15 residues in the CDR3. Trimming removed 4 bases from V and 2 bases from J, with 16 bases in between. Germline CDR1 SGHNT, CDR2 YYREEE (reference sequence). As DNA, the CDR3 is TGTGCCAGCAGCCCGAATATTGTCCGAGCCTACGAGCAGTACTTC. It codes for CASSPNIVRAYEQYF. The full variable domain, completed using reference TRBV5-4 and TRBJ2-7, is ETGVTQSPTHLIKTRGQQVTLRCSSQSGHNTVSWYQQALGQGPQFIFQYYREEENGRGNFPPRFSGLQFPNYSSELNVNALELDDSALYLCASSPNIVRAYEQYFGPGTRLTVT.

The J gene is TRBJ1-1, the V gene TRBV19; no clear D gene. V was clipped by 5 bases and J by 0 bases, with 10 bases between them. CDR3 size: 14 residues. In germline, CDR1 is LNHDA, CDR2 SQIVND (reference sequence). CDR3 protein: CASSAWLMNTEAFF. For the CDR3, the DNA is TGTGCCAGTAGTGCTTGGCTAATGAACACTGAAGCTTTCTTT. The whole variable domain, filled in from reference TRBV19 and TRBJ1-1, reads DGGITQSPKYLFRKEGQNVTLSCEQNLNHDAMYWYRQDPGQGLRLIYYSQIVNDFQKGDIAEGYSVSREKKESFPLTVTSAQKNPTAFYLCASSAWLMNTEAFFGQGTRLTVV.

This sequence joins TRBV30 and TRBJ1-1; TRBD1 matches 7 bases. In germline, CDR1 is GTSNPN, CDR2 SVGIG (reference sequence). This CDR3 is 16 amino acids long. The trim removed 2 bases at V and 0 bases at J, leaving 9 bases unmatched. Here the CDR3 reads CAWSKNRGSMNTEAFF. CDR3 DNA sequence: TGTGCCTGGAGTAAAAACAGGGGATCCATGAACACTGAAGCTTTCTTT. The whole variable domain, filled in from reference TRBV30 and TRBJ1-1, reads SQTIHQWPATLVQPVGSPLSLECTVEGTSNPNLYWYRQAAGRGLQLLFYSVGIGQISSEVPQNLSASRPQDRQFILSSKKLLLSDSGFYLCAWSKNRGSMNTEAFFGQGTRLTVV.

The chain is built from TRBV7-8 and TRBJ2-2; unclear D gene. Trimming took 2 bases from V and 5 from J, leaving 12 bases between them. Germline V gene data show CDR1 as SGHVS and CDR2 as FQNEAQ. This CDR3 comprises 15 residues. CDR3 sequence (DNA): TGTGCCAGCAGCTTACCGGCGGTCGGGACCGGGGAGCTGTTTTTT. It yields the protein CASSLPAVGTGELFF.

V usage is TRBV18 and J usage is TRBJ2-5; TRBD1 might be the D (5 bases). Germline V gives CDR1 KGHSH, CDR2 LQKENI. Trimming shortened V by 5 bases and J by 4 bases, and 17 bases separated the two germline ends. This CDR3 is 15 amino acids long. CDR3 coding DNA: TGTGCCAGCTCAAGAGAACAGGCAGTCACAGAGACCCAGTACTTC. Its protein is CASSREQAVTETQYF. Full variable domain (missing parts from reference TRBV18 and TRBJ2-5): NAGVMQNPRHLVRRRGQEARLRCSPMKGHSHVYWYRQLPEEGLKFMVYLQKENIIDESGMPKERFSAEFPKEGPSILRIQQVVRGDSAAYFCASSREQAVTETQYFGPGTRLLVL.

This chain links TRBV10-3 with TRBJ2-7; either TRBD1 or TRBD2 may supply D (5 bases each). The V gene lost 2 bases and the J gene lost 0 bases, with 11 bases spanning the gap. Germline CDR1 and CDR2: ENHRY and SYGVKD. CDR3 length equals 15 residues. CDR3 coding DNA: TGTGCCATCAGTGAGCCGGGACGCCTCTCCTACGAGCAGTACTTC. The encoded protein is CAISEPGRLSYEQYF.

The rearrangement joins TRBV9 to TRBJ1-2; D might be TRBD1 (5 bases). V gave up 3 bases and J gave up 4 bases, with 16 bases separating them. This CDR3 is 15 amino acids long. Germline V gene data show CDR1 as SGDLS and CDR2 as YYNGEE. The CDR3 reads CASSAGTPKPYGYTF. CDR3 coding DNA: TGTGCCAGCAGCGCCGGGACGCCAAAACCCTATGGCTACACCTTC.

J is TRBJ2-1 and V is TRBV5-4, with D perhaps matching TRBD2 (6 bases). The CDR3 loop spans 15 amino acids. The germline V gene encodes CDR1 SGHNT and CDR2 YYREEE (reference sequence). Trimming stripped 3 bases from V and 7 bases from J, with 17 bases between. DNA for the CDR3: TGTGCCAGCAGCTATGACTCGGGGGTTTTTAATGAGCAGTTCTTC. Protein: CASSYDSGVFNEQFF.

This chain joins TRBV9 and TRBJ2-5; D remains unclear. The CDR3 has 14 amino acids. CDR1 SGDLS and CDR2 YYNGEE come from the germline V gene. Between the trimmed V and J ends, which lost 0 bases and 1 base, there was a span of 7 bases. CDR3: CASSVGVTQETQYF. The CDR3 coding sequence is TGTGCCAGCAGCGTAGGGGTGACCCAAGAGACCCAGTACTTC.

The rearrangement links TRBV9 to TRBJ1-1; 7 bases are a match to TRBD1. CDR1 SGDLS and CDR2 YYNGEE come from the germline V gene. The length of the CDR3 is 14 residues. V lost 3 bases to trimming and J lost 0 bases; unmatched junction nucleotides: 2. The CDR3 spells CASSATGLNTEAFF. The CDR3 DNA is TGTGCCAGCAGCGCGACAGGGCTGAACACTGAAGCTTTCTTT.

This clone appeared a few times. The chain employs TRBV30 and TRBJ1-2, with 9 nucleotides matching TRBD1. The germline V gene has CDR1 GTSNPN and CDR2 SVGIG (reference sequence). The CDR3 runs 15 residues. The V gene end was trimmed by 2 bases and the J gene end by 8 bases; junction bases not matched to a gene: 12. CDR3 sequence: CAWSLRNRGLDGYTF. CDR3 coding DNA: TGTGCCTGGAGTTTAAGGAACAGGGGGCTGGACGGCTACACCTTC.

Concerning this clone: This may arise from a read error, as a much more abundant clone is one base away. The rearrangement joins TRBV28 to TRBJ1-6; a possible D gene is TRBD1 (6 bases). Trimming cost V 5 bases and J 7 bases, with 15 bases left between them. Germline V gives CDR1 MDHEN, CDR2 SYDVKM. The CDR3 loop spans 15 amino acids. For the CDR3, the DNA is TGTGCCAGCAGTACCCGCAGGGGTAACAATTCACCCCTCCACTTT. It translates to CASSTRRGNNSPLHF.

CDR3 sequence reads: CASLGAGISNQPQHF. CDR3 sequence (DNA): TGTGCCAGTTTAGGGGCAGGGATTAGCAATCAGCCCCAGCATTTT. This chain connects TRBV19 to TRBJ1-5, with D perhaps TRBD1 (5 bases). Trimming took off 8 bases at V and 0 bases at J, with 14 bases between the two ends. The CDR3 has 15 residues. Germline CDR1 LNHDA, CDR2 SQIVND (reference sequence).

This clone has a single count. The chain joins TRBV9 to TRBJ2-5; 13 bases are shared with TRBD2. The germline CDR1 and CDR2 sequences are SGDLS and YYNGEE. V was clipped by 0 bases and J by 1 base; unmatched bases: 3. The CDR3 extends over 17 amino acids. The CDR3 reads CASSVATSGRAQETQYF. CDR3 in DNA: TGTGCCAGCAGCGTAGCTACTAGCGGGAGGGCCCAAGAGACCCAGTACTTC.

The CDR3 is CASSLTKGANTGELFF. CDR3 nucleotides: TGTGCCAGCAGCTTAACTAAGGGAGCCAACACCGGGGAGCTGTTTTTT. The V gene is TRBV7-9, the J gene TRBJ2-2; tentative D call: TRBD2 (5 bases). Per germline, CDR1 SEHNR and CDR2 FQNEAQ (reference sequence). V lost 2 bases to trimming and J lost 2 bases, with 12 bases between them. The CDR3 is made up of 16 amino acids. Filled out from reference TRBV7-9 and TRBJ2-2, the complete variable domain reads DTGVSQNPRHKITKRGQNVTFRCDPISEHNRLYWYRQTLGQGPEFLTYFQNEAQLEKSRLLSDRFSAERPKGSFSTLEIQRTEQGDSAMYLCASSLTKGANTGELFFGEGSRLTVL.

The chain combines TRBV25-1 with TRBJ2-1; 9 bases line up with TRBD2. Germline-derived CDR1 and CDR2 are MGHDK and SYGVNS. V shed 6 bases, J shed 7 bases, and the junction held 10 bases outside the gene matches. The CDR3 is 15 amino acids. The CDR3 DNA is TGTGCCAGCAGGGGGAGGGGGCTAGCGGGGAATGAGCAGTTCTTC. This codes for CASRGRGLAGNEQFF.

V gene TRBV11-2 combines with J gene TRBJ1-2; D unresolved. Between the trimmed V and J ends, which lost 5 bases and 0 bases, there was a span of 4 bases. The CDR3 runs to 12 residues. The germline gives CDR1 SGHAT, CDR2 FQNNGV. The CDR3 loop is CASSDANYGYTF. CDR3 coding DNA: TGTGCCAGCAGCGATGCTAACTATGGCTACACCTTC. Together with reference TRBV11-2 and TRBJ1-2, the CDR3 gives the full variable domain: EAGVAQSPRYKIIEKRQSVAFWCNPISGHATLYWYQQILGQGPKLLIQFQNNGVVDDSQLPKDRFSAERLKGVDSTLKIQPAKLEDSAVYLCASSDANYGYTFGSGTRLTVV.

In this sample, this clone turned up a few times. V is TRBV25-1 and J is TRBJ1-6, with TRBD1 matching over 7 bases. The CDR3 is 14 amino acids. The V gene end was trimmed by 8 bases and the J gene end by 7 bases; junction bases not matched to a gene: 8. Germline assignment: CDR1 MGHDK and CDR2 SYGVNS. As DNA, the CDR3 is TGTGCCAGCCAACCAGACAGGGCGAATTCACCCCTCCACTTT. Translating it yields CASQPDRANSPLHF.

This clone was counted a few times. The chain links TRBV7-2 to TRBJ2-1, with 8 bases that match TRBD2. V lost 5 bases, J lost 7 bases, and 7 bases stayed unmatched. In germline, CDR1 is SGHTA, CDR2 FQGNSA. This CDR3 region has 14 residues. This CDR3 reads CASSLTGTSNEQFF. The CDR3 DNA reads TGTGCCAGCAGCCTAACCGGGACTAGTAATGAGCAGTTCTTC.

This clone has more than one count but fewer than ten. Other DNA sequences in this sample translate to the same CDR3. This chain connects TRBV28 to TRBJ1-2; perhaps TRBD1 as D (6 bases). Deletions cut 6 bases from V and 2 bases from J, with 13 bases between. This CDR3 is built from 14 residues. Germline V gene lookup returns CDR1 MDHEN and CDR2 SYDVKM. The CDR3 DNA follows: TGTGCCAGCAGCTTCCAGGGGTCCAACTATGGCTACACCTTC. This translates into CASSFQGSNYGYTF.

On this clone: At the DNA level, this CDR3 is encoded by other sequences in the same sample as well. The chain employs TRBV11-2 and TRBJ2-1, with D possibly matching TRBD1 (6 bases). Germline assignment: CDR1 SGHAT and CDR2 FQNNGV. The V gene lost 0 bases and the J gene lost 7 bases, with 7 bases spanning the gap. The CDR3 runs 13 residues. The CDR3: CASSLDRGNEQFF. As DNA, the CDR3 is TGTGCCAGCAGCTTAGACAGGGGAAATGAGCAGTTCTTC.

The gene calls are TRBV7-9 and TRBJ2-7, with 7 bases matching TRBD2. This CDR3 is built from 15 residues. The germline V gene has CDR1 SEHNR and CDR2 FQNEAQ (reference sequence). V shed 5 bases, J shed 1 base, and the junction held 8 bases outside the gene matches. The CDR3 sequence: CASSRGGGGSYEQYF. CDR3 nucleotide sequence: TGTGCCAGCAGCCGCGGTGGGGGAGGGTCCTACGAGCAGTACTTC.

The chain couples TRBV5-8 to TRBJ2-7; 8 positions match TRBD1. This CDR3 is built from 12 residues. V lost 5 bases to trimming and J lost 2 bases; unmatched junction nucleotides: 0. Looked up from germline, CDR1 is SGHTS and CDR2 is YDEGEE. The CDR3 DNA reads as TGTGCCAGCAGGGACAGGGCCTACGAGCAGTACTTC. Translation gives CASRDRAYEQYF. The entire variable domain, with the rest obtained from reference TRBV5-8 and TRBJ2-7, is as follows: EAGVTQSPTHLIKTRGQQATLRCSPISGHTSVYWYQQALGLGLQFLLWYDEGEERNRGNFPPRFSGRQFPNYSSELNVNALELEDSALYLCASRDRAYEQYFGPGTRLTVT.